These 18 T cell receptor beta chains came from one sample sequenced in a study of post-analysis software for immune sequencing data (dated by TCRdb to between 2014 and 2017). Library method: PCR. Instrument used: Illumina HiSeq 2500. Unique molecular identifiers were incorporated into TCR beta cDNA libraries to reduce PCR and sequencing biases. The raw public reads went through TCRdb reprocessing: fastp at Q25, MiXCR clone calling, in-frame beta chains kept. Rows matching on CDR3 protein sequence are summarized as one entry with the most common DNA and genes. This sample comprises 650,000 to 850,000 distinct CDR3 sequences, around 45% of them detected only once. The ten largest clones add up to just under 5% of the sample. The study at large found these results: Significantly higher frequencies in patients than in controls were found for about 5 TRBV segments, including TRBV5-6, TRBV5-1 and TRBV20-1.

No antigen has been assigned to these receptors. The sample was blood. All receptors derive from a girl aged 10 to 17 with multiple sclerosis.

For this clonotype: An end of the junction does not agree with germline; a read error may underlie this. The chain combines TRBV3-1 with TRBJ2-1; D gene unclear. The V gene's germline CDR1 is LGHDT and CDR2 YNNKEL (reference sequence). There are 13 residues in the CDR3. The CDR3 here is CASSQEGNNGQFF. Here the CDR3 DNA reads TGTGCCAGCAGCCAAGAGGGAAACAATGGGCAGTTCTTC.

This sequence joins TRBV6-1 and TRBJ2-1, with 8 bases identical to TRBD2. V was pared by 7 bases and J by 8 bases, with 13 bases of the junction left unmatched. Germline assignment: CDR1 MNHNS and CDR2 SASEGT. The CDR3 sequence is 15 residues long. CDR3 sequence (DNA): TGTGCCAGCACCTCGGGACTAGAAGGCTGCGATGAGCAGTTCTTC. Encoded protein: CASTSGLEGCDEQFF.

The table lists this clonotype with many counts. This chain connects TRBV7-9 to TRBJ2-1, with D possibly TRBD2 on 5 matching bases. From germline, CDR1 is SEHNR and CDR2 FQNEAQ (reference sequence). The CDR3 consists of 15 residues. Trimming shortened V by 1 base and J by 2 bases, and 9 bases separated the two germline ends. DNA for the CDR3: TGTGCCAGCAGCTTAGAGCGGTCTCCCTACAATGAGCAGTTCTTC. It encodes CASSLERSPYNEQFF.

This clonotype showed up just a few times. CDR3 residues: CSASRGVGGRPQHF. The CDR3 DNA is TGCAGTGCTAGCCGGGGGGTGGGGGGTAGGCCCCAGCATTTT. The rearrangement uses TRBV20-1 and TRBJ1-5; tentative D call: TRBD1 (5 bases). Germline CDR1 is DFQATT and CDR2 is SNEGSKA (reference sequence). The ends were cut back, 3 bases at V and 9 bases at J, with 18 bases in the middle. The CDR3 sequence is 14 residues long.

About this clonotype itself: Germline is not matched at one junction end, which may reflect a read error. The chain recombines TRBV5-4 with TRBJ2-3; D is possibly TRBD1 or TRBD2 (7 bases each). The CDR3 extends over 16 amino acids. The germline V gene has CDR1 SGHNT and CDR2 YYREEE (reference sequence). The CDR3 DNA sequence: TGTGCCAGCAGCCCCTGGGGAGGGGGCGACACAGATGCGCAGTATTTT. Its translation: CASSPWGGGDTDAQYF.

The rearrangement links TRBV30 to TRBJ2-1, with 14 bases aligning to TRBD2. The CDR3 has 17 residues. Germline values: CDR1 GTSNPN, CDR2 SVGIG (reference sequence). V gave up 3 bases and J gave up 5 bases; unmatched junction bases: 9. CDR3 loop: CAWSQKGTSGRHNEQFF. DNA of the CDR3: TGTGCCTGGAGCCAGAAAGGGACTAGCGGGAGACACAATGAGCAGTTCTTC. Complete variable domain (other parts from reference TRBV30 and TRBJ2-1): SQTIHQWPATLVQPVGSPLSLECTVEGTSNPNLYWYRQAAGRGLQLLFYSVGIGQISSEVPQNLSASRPQDRQFILSSKKLLLSDSGFYLCAWSQKGTSGRHNEQFFGPGTRLTVL.

The chain links TRBV7-9 to TRBJ1-2, with D unresolved. CDR1 SEHNR and CDR2 FQNEAQ come from the germline V gene (reference sequence). The ends were cut back, 8 bases at V and 3 bases at J, with 16 bases in the middle. The CDR3 extends over 14 amino acids. CDR3 protein: CASEPRSGYYGYTF. DNA of the CDR3: TGTGCCAGCGAGCCCAGATCCGGCTACTATGGCTACACCTTC.

Only a few counts were recorded for this clonotype. The chain has TRBV15 and TRBJ2-1, with TRBD2 matching 7 bases. This CDR3 region has 16 residues. CDR1 is LNHNV and CDR2 is YYDKDF in the germline V gene (reference sequence). Losses at the gene ends were 0 bases for V and 8 bases for J; bases not matched to a gene: 10. CDR3 region: CATSRDSGEGVDEQFF. The CDR3, as DNA: TGTGCCACCAGCAGAGATTCGGGGGAGGGCGTCGATGAGCAGTTCTTC.

The chain has TRBV29-1 and TRBJ2-3, with D perhaps TRBD2 (5 bases). Germline values: CDR1 SQVTM, CDR2 ANQGSEA. V was clipped by 3 bases and J by 1 base, with 17 bases between them. The CDR3 totals 16 residues. CDR3 sequence: CSVEGDWPIRTDTQYF. The CDR3 region has the DNA TGCAGCGTTGAGGGAGACTGGCCGATACGCACAGATACGCAGTATTTT.

CDR3: CATSRPPDSYHYEQYF. The CDR3 DNA sequence: TGTGCCACCAGCAGACCCCCTGACAGCTACCACTACGAGCAGTACTTC. This chain uses TRBV15 with TRBJ2-7, with D perhaps TRBD1 (5 bases). Trimming removed 2 bases at V and 3 bases at J, with 17 bases between. Germline CDR1 and CDR2: LNHNV and YYDKDF (reference sequence). The CDR3 contains 16 residues.

This clonotype occurred once. V is TRBV27 and J is TRBJ2-3, with 9 bases that match TRBD2. The CDR3 has 15 residues. The V and J ends lost 5 bases and 8 bases, in that order; junction bases with no gene match: 11. The V gene's germline CDR1 is MNHEY and CDR2 SMNVEV (reference sequence). The CDR3 here is CASSGSAGGPVTQYF. CDR3 bases: TGTGCCAGCAGTGGATCGGCGGGAGGGCCTGTTACGCAGTATTTT.

This clonotype was detected only a few times. The rearrangement links TRBV11-2 to TRBJ2-1; 10 nucleotides match TRBD1. This CDR3 spans 15 amino acids. CDR1 and CDR2 from the germline V gene are SGHAT and FQNNGV. Trimming took 4 bases from V and 3 from J; bases not matched to a gene: 3. This CDR3 reads CASSSRDRGYNEQFF. In DNA form, the CDR3 reads TGTGCCAGCAGCTCCCGGGACAGGGGCTACAATGAGCAGTTCTTC.

For the CDR3, the DNA is TGTGCCAGCAGCCTCGATGGGTTCAATCAGCCCCAGCATTTT. As protein: CASSLDGFNQPQHF. V usage is TRBV12-3 or TRBV12-4 and J usage is TRBJ1-5; unclear D gene. The CDR3 loop spans 14 amino acids. Deletions cut 6 bases from V and 3 bases from J, with 12 bases between.

This sequence joins TRBV28 and TRBJ2-1, with 8 bases matching TRBD1. The CDR3 length is 15 residues. CDR1 is MDHEN, CDR2 SYDVKM, per germline. V lost 8 bases to trimming and J lost 2 bases; unmatched junction nucleotides: 8. The CDR3 sequence: CASWGQATTYNEQFF. DNA of the CDR3: TGTGCCAGCTGGGGACAGGCAACTACCTACAATGAGCAGTTCTTC.

V and J are TRBV30 and TRBJ1-2; no reliable D call. The CDR3 runs to 12 residues. With 3 bases removed from V and 2 bases from J, the gap between germline ends came to 7 bases. Germline V gene data show CDR1 as GTSNPN and CDR2 as SVGIG (reference sequence). Here the CDR3 reads CAWSRENYGYTF. The CDR3, as DNA: TGTGCCTGGAGCCGGGAAAACTATGGCTACACCTTC.

This clonotype has more than one count but fewer than ten. The chain couples TRBV18 to TRBJ2-7, with 12 bases that match TRBD2. V gave up 0 bases and J gave up 5 bases; unmatched junction bases: 5. The CDR3 runs to 16 residues. Germline CDR1 reads KGHSH; CDR2 reads LQKENI. The CDR3 protein is CASSPPGLAGLDEQYF. DNA for the CDR3: TGTGCCAGCTCACCACCGGGACTAGCGGGTTTGGACGAGCAGTACTTC.

The chain recombines TRBV30 with TRBJ2-1, with D hard to call. The CDR3 consists of 14 residues. Trimming took off 0 bases at V and 9 bases at J, with 15 bases between the two ends. Germline V CDR1 and CDR2: GTSNPN, SVGIG (reference sequence). The CDR3, as DNA: TGTGCCTGGAGTGTGCGAGCGATATCGGGTGAGCAGTTCTTC. Protein sequence: CAWSVRAISGEQFF.

The chain is built from TRBV29-1 and TRBJ2-5; D perhaps matches TRBD2 (5 bases). The CDR3 consists of 15 residues. CDR1 SQVTM and CDR2 ANQGSEA come from the germline V gene. Deletions cut 0 bases from V and 5 bases from J, with 16 bases between. The CDR3 sequence is CSVEDRGGSTETQYF. The CDR3 DNA sequence: TGCAGCGTTGAAGATCGCGGTGGGAGTACGGAGACCCAGTACTTC.